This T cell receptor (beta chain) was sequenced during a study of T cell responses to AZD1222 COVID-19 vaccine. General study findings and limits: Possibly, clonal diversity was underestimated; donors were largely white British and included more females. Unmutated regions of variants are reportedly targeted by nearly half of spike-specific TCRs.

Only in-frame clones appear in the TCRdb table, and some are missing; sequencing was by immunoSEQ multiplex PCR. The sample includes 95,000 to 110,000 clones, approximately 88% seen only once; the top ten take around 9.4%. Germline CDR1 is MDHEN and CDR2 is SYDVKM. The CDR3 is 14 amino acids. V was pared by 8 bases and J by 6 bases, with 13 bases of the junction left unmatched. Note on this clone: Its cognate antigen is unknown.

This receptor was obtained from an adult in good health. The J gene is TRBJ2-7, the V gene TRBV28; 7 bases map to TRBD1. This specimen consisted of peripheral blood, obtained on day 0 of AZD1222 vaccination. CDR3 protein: CASSKGDRLREQYF. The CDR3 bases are TGTGCCAGCTCGAAAGGGGACAGACTCCGCGAGCAGTACTTC.